This T cell receptor beta chain is drawn from a study of identifying expanded T cells in peripheral blood. Concerning this clone: What it recognizes is unknown.

Clones were sequenced by immunoSEQ multiplex PCR, and TCRdb holds only the in-frame ones, with some missing. The sample has roughly 63,000 clones; about four fifths are singletons. Per germline, CDR1 WSHSY and CDR2 SAAADI. V lost 6 bases and J lost 10; bases outside the gene matches: 18. CDR3 length equals 16 residues. General study points: Approximately 2-week clone count variance significantly increased as total template count grew. Differentially abundant clones: roughly 1.2 between replicates, around 16 at about two weeks, 19 at four.

The clonotype comes from a person between 18 and 75 years old in good health. Sequencing was carried out using blood. The chain employs TRBV10-2 and TRBJ2-5; 9 nucleotides agree with TRBD2. CDR3 sequence (DNA): TGCGCCAGCAGCCTGACCTTAGCGGGGGCCCAGTCGGACCAGTACTTC. As protein: CASSLTLAGAQSDQYF.